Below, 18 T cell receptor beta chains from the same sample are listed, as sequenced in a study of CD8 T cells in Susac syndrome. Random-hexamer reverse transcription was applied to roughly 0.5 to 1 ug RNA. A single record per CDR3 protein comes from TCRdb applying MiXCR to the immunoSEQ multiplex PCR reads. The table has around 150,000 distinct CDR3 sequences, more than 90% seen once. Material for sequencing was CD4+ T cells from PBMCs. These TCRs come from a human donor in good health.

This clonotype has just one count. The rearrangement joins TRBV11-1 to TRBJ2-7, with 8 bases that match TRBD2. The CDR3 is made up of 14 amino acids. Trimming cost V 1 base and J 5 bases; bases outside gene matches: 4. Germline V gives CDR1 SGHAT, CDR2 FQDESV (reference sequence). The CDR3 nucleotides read TGTGCCAGCAGCTTAGGACAGCGGGGGAACGAGCAGTACTTC. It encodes CASSLGQRGNEQYF.

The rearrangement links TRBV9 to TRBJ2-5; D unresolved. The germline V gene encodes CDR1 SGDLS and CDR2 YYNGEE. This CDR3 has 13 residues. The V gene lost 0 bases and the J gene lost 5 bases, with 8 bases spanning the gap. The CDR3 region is CASSVDNGETQYF. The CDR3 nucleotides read TGTGCCAGCAGCGTAGATAACGGGGAGACCCAGTACTTC.

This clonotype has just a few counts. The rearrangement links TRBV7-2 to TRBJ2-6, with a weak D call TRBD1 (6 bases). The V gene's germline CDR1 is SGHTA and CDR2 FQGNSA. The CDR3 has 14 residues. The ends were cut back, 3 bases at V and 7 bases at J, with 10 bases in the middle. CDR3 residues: CASSLIGGANVLTF. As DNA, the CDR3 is TGTGCCAGCAGCTTGATAGGGGGAGCCAACGTCCTGACTTTC.

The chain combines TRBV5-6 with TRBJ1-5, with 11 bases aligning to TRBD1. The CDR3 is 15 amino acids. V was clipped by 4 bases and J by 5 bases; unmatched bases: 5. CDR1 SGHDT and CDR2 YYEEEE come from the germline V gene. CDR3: CASSTRDRGDQPQHF. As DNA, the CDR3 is TGTGCCAGCAGCACCCGGGACAGGGGGGATCAGCCCCAGCATTTT.

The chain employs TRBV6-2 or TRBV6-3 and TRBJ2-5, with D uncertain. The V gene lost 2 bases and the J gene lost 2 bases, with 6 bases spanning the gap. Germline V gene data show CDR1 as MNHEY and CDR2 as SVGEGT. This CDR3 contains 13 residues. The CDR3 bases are TGTGCCAGCAGTTACATCCTACAAGAGACCCAGTACTTC. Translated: CASSYILQETQYF.

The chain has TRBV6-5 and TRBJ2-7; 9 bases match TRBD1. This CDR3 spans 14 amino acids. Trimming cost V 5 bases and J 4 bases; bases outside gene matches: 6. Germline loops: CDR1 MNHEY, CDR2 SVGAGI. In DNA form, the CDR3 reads TGTGCCAGCAGTGGCCGGGACAGGGTGTACGAGCAGTACTTC. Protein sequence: CASSGRDRVYEQYF.

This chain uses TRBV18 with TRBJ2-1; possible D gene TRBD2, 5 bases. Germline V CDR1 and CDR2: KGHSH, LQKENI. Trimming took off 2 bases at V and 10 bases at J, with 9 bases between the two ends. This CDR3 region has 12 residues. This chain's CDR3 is CASSPRRGEQFF. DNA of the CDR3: TGTGCCAGCTCACCAAGACGGGGAGAGCAGTTCTTC.

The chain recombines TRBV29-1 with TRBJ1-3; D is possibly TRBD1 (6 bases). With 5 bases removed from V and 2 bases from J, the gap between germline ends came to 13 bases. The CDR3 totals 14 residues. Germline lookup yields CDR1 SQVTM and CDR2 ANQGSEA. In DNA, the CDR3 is TGCAGCGTTTCGGGGGCCGAGGCTGGAAACACCATATATTTT. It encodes CSVSGAEAGNTIYF.

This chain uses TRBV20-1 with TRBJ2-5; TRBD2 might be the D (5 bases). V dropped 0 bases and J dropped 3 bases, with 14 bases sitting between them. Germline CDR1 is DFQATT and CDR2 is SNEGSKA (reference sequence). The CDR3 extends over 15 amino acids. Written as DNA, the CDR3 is TGCAGTGCTAGAGACACTTCATCCGGGGAAGAGACCCAGTACTTC. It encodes CSARDTSSGEETQYF.

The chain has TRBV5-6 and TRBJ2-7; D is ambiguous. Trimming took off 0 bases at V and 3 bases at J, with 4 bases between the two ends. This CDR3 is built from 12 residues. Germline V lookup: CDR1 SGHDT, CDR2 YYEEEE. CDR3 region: CASSLAIYEQYF. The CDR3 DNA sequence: TGTGCCAGCAGCTTGGCCATCTACGAGCAGTACTTC.

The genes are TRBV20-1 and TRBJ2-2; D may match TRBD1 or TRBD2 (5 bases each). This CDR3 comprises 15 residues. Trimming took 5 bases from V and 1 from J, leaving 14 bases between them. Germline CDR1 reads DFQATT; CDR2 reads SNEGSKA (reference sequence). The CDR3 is CSAVPGTMNTGELFF. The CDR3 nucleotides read TGCAGTGCTGTTCCCGGGACCATGAACACCGGGGAGCTGTTTTTT.

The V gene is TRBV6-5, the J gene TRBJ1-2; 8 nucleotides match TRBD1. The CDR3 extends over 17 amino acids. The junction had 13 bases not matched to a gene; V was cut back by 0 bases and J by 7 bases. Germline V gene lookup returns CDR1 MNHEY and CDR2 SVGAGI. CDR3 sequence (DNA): TGTGCCAGCAGTTACTCTGGCGGGGACAGGTCGGGTCGTGGCTACACCTTC. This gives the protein CASSYSGGDRSGRGYTF.

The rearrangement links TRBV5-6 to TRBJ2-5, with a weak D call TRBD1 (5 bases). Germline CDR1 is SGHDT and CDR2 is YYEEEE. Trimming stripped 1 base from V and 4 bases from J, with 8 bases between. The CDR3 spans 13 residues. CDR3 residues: CASSLPGRETQYF. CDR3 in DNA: TGTGCCAGCAGCTTGCCAGGGCGAGAGACCCAGTACTTC.

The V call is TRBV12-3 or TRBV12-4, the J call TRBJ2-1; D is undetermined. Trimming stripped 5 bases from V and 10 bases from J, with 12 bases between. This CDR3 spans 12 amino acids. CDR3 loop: CASSPQTWEQFF. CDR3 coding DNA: TGTGCCAGCAGTCCCCAGACTTGGGAGCAGTTCTTC.

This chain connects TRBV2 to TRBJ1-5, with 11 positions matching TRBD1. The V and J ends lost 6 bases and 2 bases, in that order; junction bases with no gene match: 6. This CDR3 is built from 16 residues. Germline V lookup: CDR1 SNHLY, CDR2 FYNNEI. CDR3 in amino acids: CASRRRTGGGNQPQHF. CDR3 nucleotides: TGTGCCAGCAGGAGGCGGACAGGGGGCGGCAATCAGCCCCAGCATTTT.

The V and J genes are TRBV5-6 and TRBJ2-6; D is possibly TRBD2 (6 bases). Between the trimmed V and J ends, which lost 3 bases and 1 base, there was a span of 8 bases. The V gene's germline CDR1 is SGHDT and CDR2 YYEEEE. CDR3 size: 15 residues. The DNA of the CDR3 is TGTGCCAGCAGCTATGCGGGATCTGGGGCCAACGTCCTGACTTTC. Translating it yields CASSYAGSGANVLTF.

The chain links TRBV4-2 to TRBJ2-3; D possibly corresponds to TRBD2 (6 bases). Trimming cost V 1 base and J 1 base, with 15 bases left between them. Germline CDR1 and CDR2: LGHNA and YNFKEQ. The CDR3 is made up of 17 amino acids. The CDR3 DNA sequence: TGTGCCAGCAGCCAAGTGGGGTCAGGCGGGGGCACAGATACGCAGTATTTT. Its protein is CASSQVGSGGGTDTQYF.

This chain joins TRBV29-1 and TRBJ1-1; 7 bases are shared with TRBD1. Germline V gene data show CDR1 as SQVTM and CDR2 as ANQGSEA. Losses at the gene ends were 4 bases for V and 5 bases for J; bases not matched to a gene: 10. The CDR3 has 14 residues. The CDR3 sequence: CSVGPQGVRTEAFF. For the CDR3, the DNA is TGCAGCGTTGGGCCGCAGGGGGTGAGGACTGAAGCTTTCTTT.